This T cell receptor (beta chain) was documented in a study of T cell clonality in common variable immunodeficiency. Germline loops: CDR1 SEHNR, CDR2 FQNEAQ (reference sequence). V dropped 3 bases and J dropped 7 bases, with 18 bases sitting between them. This CDR3 has 15 amino acids. Broader study findings: CVID subjects shared fewer TCRbeta clones than healthy controls did. Links between repertoire features and CVID complications were heterogeneity-limited. Fewer deletions and N-nucleotide insertions were reportedly seen in common variable immunodeficiency TCR beta sequences.

Comments on this clone: The antigen is not known. Read data end 3 residues before the CDR3 end; the end is taken from the germline J gene.

Sequencing input was equivalent genomic DNA from CVID and controls. Profiling relied on immunoSEQ multiplex PCR, and the TCRdb table lists in-frame clones only, not all of them. Altogether fewer than 20,000 clones were found in the sample, and no singletons occur. All CVID subjects were on immunoglobulin replacement for at least one year. The V and J genes are TRBV7-9 and TRBJ2-5; D is possibly TRBD2 (7 bases). The receptor comes from a human donor with common variable immunodeficiency. Sequencing was done on a sample of peripheral blood mononuclear cells. Partial CDR3 DNA: TGTGCCAGCAGCTTGGCCGGGGGGACAAGGGGGACC. This sequence encodes CASSLAGGTRGT. The entire CDR3 reads CASSLAGGTRGTQYF.